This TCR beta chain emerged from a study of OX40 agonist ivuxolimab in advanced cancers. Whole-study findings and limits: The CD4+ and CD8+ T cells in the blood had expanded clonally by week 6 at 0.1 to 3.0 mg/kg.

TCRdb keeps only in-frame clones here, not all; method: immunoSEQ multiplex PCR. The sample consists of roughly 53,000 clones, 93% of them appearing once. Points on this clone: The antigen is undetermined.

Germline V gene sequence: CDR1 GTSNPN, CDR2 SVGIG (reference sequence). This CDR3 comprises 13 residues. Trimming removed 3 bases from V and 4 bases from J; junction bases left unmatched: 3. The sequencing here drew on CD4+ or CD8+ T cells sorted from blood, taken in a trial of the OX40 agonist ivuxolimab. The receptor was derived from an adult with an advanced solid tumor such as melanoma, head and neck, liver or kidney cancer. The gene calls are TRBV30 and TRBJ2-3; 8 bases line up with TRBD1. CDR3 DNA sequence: TGTGCCTGGAGCTCACAGGGGGCAGATACGCAGTATTTT. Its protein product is CAWSSQGADTQYF.